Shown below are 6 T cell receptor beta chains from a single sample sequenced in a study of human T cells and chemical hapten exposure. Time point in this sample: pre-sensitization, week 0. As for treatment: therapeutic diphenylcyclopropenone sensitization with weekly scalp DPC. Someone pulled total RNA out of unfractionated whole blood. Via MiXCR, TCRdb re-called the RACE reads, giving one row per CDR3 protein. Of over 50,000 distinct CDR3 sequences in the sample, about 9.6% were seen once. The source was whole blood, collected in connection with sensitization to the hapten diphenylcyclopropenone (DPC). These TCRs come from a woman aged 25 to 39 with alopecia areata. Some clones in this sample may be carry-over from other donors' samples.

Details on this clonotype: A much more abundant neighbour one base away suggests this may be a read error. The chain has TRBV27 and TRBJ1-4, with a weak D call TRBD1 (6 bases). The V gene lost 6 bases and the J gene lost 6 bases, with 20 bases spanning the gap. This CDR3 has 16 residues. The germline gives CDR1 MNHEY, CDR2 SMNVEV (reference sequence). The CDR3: CASRWKTGLSDEKLFF. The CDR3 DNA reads TGTGCCAGCAGATGGAAGACAGGCCTCAGCGATGAAAAACTGTTTTTT.

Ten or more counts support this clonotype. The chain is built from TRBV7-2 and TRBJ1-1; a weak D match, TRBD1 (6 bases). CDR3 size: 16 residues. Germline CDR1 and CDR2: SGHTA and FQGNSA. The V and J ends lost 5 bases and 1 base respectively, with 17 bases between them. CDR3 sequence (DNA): TGTGCCAGCAGCGAGAGACAGGCGGGAGGGAACACTGAAGCTTTCTTT. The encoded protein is CASSERQAGGNTEAFF.

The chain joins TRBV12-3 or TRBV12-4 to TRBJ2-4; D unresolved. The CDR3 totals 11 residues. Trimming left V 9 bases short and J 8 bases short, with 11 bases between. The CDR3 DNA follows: TGTGCCAGTTCCGTTGAGGACATTCAGTACTTC. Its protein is CASSVEDIQYF.

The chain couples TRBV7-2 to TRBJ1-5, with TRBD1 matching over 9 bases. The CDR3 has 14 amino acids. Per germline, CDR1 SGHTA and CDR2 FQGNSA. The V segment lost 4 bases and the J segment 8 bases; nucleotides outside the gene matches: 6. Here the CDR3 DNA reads TGTGCCAGCAGCTGGAGGACAGGGGAGGAGCCCCAGCATTTT. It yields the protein CASSWRTGEEPQHF.

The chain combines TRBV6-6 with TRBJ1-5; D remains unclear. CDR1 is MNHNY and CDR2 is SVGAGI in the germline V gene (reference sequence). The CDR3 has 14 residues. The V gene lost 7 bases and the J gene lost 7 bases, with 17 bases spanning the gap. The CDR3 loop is CASTYQDSWQPQHF. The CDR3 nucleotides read TGTGCCAGCACCTACCAAGACTCGTGGCAGCCCCAGCATTTT.

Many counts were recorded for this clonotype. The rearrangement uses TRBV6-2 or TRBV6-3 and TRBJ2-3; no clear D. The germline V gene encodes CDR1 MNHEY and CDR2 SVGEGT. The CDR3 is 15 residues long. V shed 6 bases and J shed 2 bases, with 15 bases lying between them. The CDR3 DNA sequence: TGTGCCAGCAGCCTCCTTGGCCCTTTCACAGATACGCAGTATTTT. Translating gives CASSLLGPFTDTQYF.